This paragraph reports one T cell receptor beta chain. The sample comes from a study of T cells in Graves' hyperthyroidism and ophthalmopathy. CDR3 length equals 16 residues. In germline, CDR1 is SNHLY, CDR2 FYNNEI. The V gene end was trimmed by 5 bases and the J gene end by 6 bases; junction bases not matched to a gene: 8. Regions amplified from RNA transcripts were the TCR beta CDR3 regions. RT-PCR in the first round (using the HTBI primer set) targeted the TCR CDR3. TCRdb independently ran MiXCR on the multiplex PCR reads; one entry per CDR3 protein. The sample contains 300,000 to 350,000 distinct CDR3 sequences, around 23% of which appear only once.

This sequence originates from a woman aged 45 to 65 with Graves' hyperthyroidism. Sequenced sample: blood. This rearrangement joins TRBV2 to TRBJ2-1; 12 bases line up with TRBD2. CDR3 DNA sequence: TGTGCCAGCAGTTCGCTAGCGGGAGGGATTCTCAATGAGCAGTTCTTC. Amino acid sequence: CASSSLAGGILNEQFF.